Listed below are T cell receptor beta chains from one sample, sequenced in a study of control samples from healthy donors and cancer patients. Profiled with immunoSEQ multiplex PCR; TCRdb holds only in-frame clones, not every one. The profile shows 130,000 or so clones, 88% of them singletons. Sequenced sample: blood. These receptors came from a man aged 50 to 60 in good health. Each CDR3 is given with its conserved first and last residue. The order of the fields is clone size, J gene, D gene, V gene, CDR3 protein, CDR3 DNA. The D gene is left open where the match is weak. Size values are once, few and many counts, or a class for expanded clones, and some rows have none.

.	TRBJ1-1	.	TRBV7-3	CASSLSGGGTTFF	TGTGCCAGCAGCTTATCGGGTGGGGGAACTACTTTCTTT
.	TRBJ2-3	.	TRBV7-2	CASSRRELDTQYF	TGTGCCAGCAGCCGAAGAGAGTTGGATACGCAGTATTTT
.	TRBJ1-1	TRBD1	TRBV28	CASSRGTGEAFF	TGTGCCAGCAGTCGTGGGACAGGTGAAGCTTTCTTT
.	TRBJ1-5	TRBD1	TRBV6-4	CRTGKTDQPQHF	TGTCGGACAGGGAAAACCGATCAGCCCCAGCATTTT
once	TRBJ2-5	.	TRBV7-7	CASSLAGRGTQETQYF	TGTGCCAGCAGCTTAGCTGGGCGGGGGACACAAGAGACCCAGTACTTC
.	TRBJ2-1	.	TRBV3-1/TRBV3-2	CASSARGSSYNEQFF	TGTGCCAGCAGTGCCCGGGGGAGCTCCTACAATGAGCAGTTCTTC
.	TRBJ2-3	.	TRBV11-3	CASSTGVTDTQYF	TGTGCCAGCAGCACCGGGGTGACAGATACGCAGTATTTT
.	TRBJ2-2	.	TRBV30	CAWSRRTDTGELFF	TGTGCCTGGAGCCGACGGACAGACACCGGGGAGCTGTTTTTT
.	TRBJ2-1	TRBD1	TRBV5-1	CASSFGTGLANEQFF	TGCGCCAGCAGCTTCGGGACAGGGTTGGCCAATGAGCAGTTCTTC
.	TRBJ1-1	TRBD1	TRBV7-9	CASSYNRGLNTEAFF	TGTGCCAGCAGTTACAACAGGGGATTGAACACTGAAGCTTTCTTT
.	TRBJ2-7	.	TRBV28	CASSRRREQYF	TGTGCCAGCAGTCGTAGGAGAGAGCAGTACTTC
.	TRBJ2-3	TRBD2	TRBV3-1/TRBV3-2	CASSPSGVGYTQYF	TGTGCCAGCAGCCCGAGCGGGGTCGGGTATACGCAGTATTTT
few	TRBJ2-2	.	TRBV7-9	CASSFVANTGELFF	TGTGCCAGCAGCTTCGTGGCGAACACCGGGGAGCTGTTTTTT
.	TRBJ2-4	TRBD2	TRBV11-1	CASSPSGNLGNIQYF	TGTGCCAGCAGCCCTAGCGGCAATCTAGGGAACATTCAGTACTTC
.	TRBJ1-6	.	TRBV7-3	CASSSRNNSPLHF	TGTGCCAGCAGCTCGCGTAATAATTCACCCCTCCACTTT
.	TRBJ2-5	.	TRBV7-9	CASSHARGKETQYF	TGTGCCAGCAGCCACGCCAGGGGTAAAGAGACCCAGTACTTC
.	TRBJ2-7	.	TRBV6-2/TRBV6-3	CASSLPVPYEQYF	TGTGCCAGCAGTCTCCCAGTTCCTTACGAGCAGTACTTC
.	TRBJ1-2	TRBD1	TRBV10-3	CAIRSRDSYGYTF	TGTGCCATCAGGTCCCGGGACAGTTATGGCTACACCTTC
.	TRBJ2-3	.	TRBV10-3	CAISESARGTDTQYF	TGTGCCATCAGTGAGTCCGCCAGGGGTACAGATACGCAGTATTTT
.	TRBJ2-7	.	TRBV2	CASSETVNYEQYF	TGTGCCAGCAGTGAAACTGTTAATTACGAGCAGTACTTC
.	TRBJ1-6	.	TRBV30	CAWRGDIGMNSPLHF	TGTGCCTGGAGAGGGGACATCGGCATGAATTCACCCCTCCACTTT
.	TRBJ2-1	TRBD1	TRBV10-2	CASSRTGVYNEQFF	TGCGCCAGCAGTAGGACAGGGGTCTACAATGAGCAGTTCTTC
.	TRBJ2-3	TRBD1	TRBV18	CASSPGQGSPDTQYF	TGTGCCAGCTCCCCAGGACAGGGATCGCCAGATACGCAGTATTTT
.	TRBJ2-7	.	TRBV29-1	CSVVQVLEQYF	TGCAGCGTTGTCCAGGTCCTCGAGCAGTACTTC
.	TRBJ2-3	.	TRBV19	CAVASGRLKQYF	TGTGCAGTAGCCTCAGGACGTTTAAAGCAGTATTTT
.	TRBJ2-2	TRBD1	TRBV11-3	CASSEVRGQGNTGELFF	TGTGCCAGCAGCGAAGTCCGGGGACAGGGTAACACCGGGGAGCTGTTTTTT
.	TRBJ1-2	TRBD1	TRBV24-1	CATSDWAQQGERGYTF	TGTGCCACCAGTGATTGGGCCCAACAGGGGGAGAGGGGCTACACCTTC
.	TRBJ1-5	.	TRBV24-1	CATSEGRRRGDRNQPQHF	TGTGCCACCAGTGAGGGTCGGAGGCGGGGGGACCGAAATCAGCCCCAGCATTTT
.	TRBJ1-1	.	TRBV10-3	CAIGTAASEAFF	TGTGCCATCGGGACGGCCGCTTCAGAAGCTTTCTTT
.	TRBJ2-7	.	TRBV3-1/TRBV3-2	CASSQEASPSEQYF	TGTGCCAGCAGCCAAGAGGCTAGCCCGAGCGAGCAGTACTTC